These 27 T cell receptor beta chains were all obtained from the same sample, sequenced in a study of blood T cell repertoires in COVID-19. The data were produced by immunoSEQ multiplex PCR, yet TCRdb's version contains in-frame clones alone and is incomplete. Of about 62,000 clones listed, around 74% were seen once; the top ten hold 5.5% to 7%. Input material: peripheral blood. These receptors came from a woman aged 50 to 60 with active or convalescent COVID-19.

The chain links TRBV11-3 to TRBJ1-3; D may be TRBD1 (5 bases). The CDR3 has 15 residues. CDR1 SGHNT and CDR2 YENEEA come from the germline V gene. Trimming left V 2 bases short and J 2 bases short, with 10 bases between. The CDR3 nucleotides are TGTGCCAGCAGCTTACAGGGCGGAACTGGAAACACCATATATTTT. Amino acids: CASSLQGGTGNTIYF.

CDR3 coding DNA: TGTGCCAGCAGCCCGTCCCGGGGGGCAACCTATAATTCACCCCTCCACTTT. Its translation: CASSPSRGATYNSPLHF. The chain uses TRBV2 and TRBJ1-6; possible D gene TRBD1, 6 bases. The V end lost 6 bases, the J end lost 2 bases, and 17 bases lay between the germline ends. The CDR3 spans 17 residues. Germline V gene data show CDR1 as SNHLY and CDR2 as FYNNEI.

The rearrangement joins TRBV5-6 to TRBJ2-3; D unclear. The CDR3 has 13 residues. CDR1 is SGHDT, CDR2 YYEEEE, per germline. With 7 bases removed from V and 7 bases from J, the gap between germline ends came to 16 bases. The CDR3 loop is CASSSASAYTQYF. The CDR3, as DNA: TGTGCCAGCTCCTCTGCCTCTGCGTATACGCAGTATTTT. The full variable domain, its missing parts supplied by reference TRBV5-6 and TRBJ2-3, is DAGVTQSPTHLIKTRGQQVTLRCSPKSGHDTVSWYQQALGQGPQFIFQYYEEEERQRGNFPDRFSGHQFPNYSSELNVNALLLGDSALYLCASSSASAYTQYFGPGTRLTVL.

The chain has TRBV18 and TRBJ1-1; D is unclear. CDR1 is KGHSH, CDR2 LQKENI, per germline. The V end lost 6 bases, the J end lost 7 bases, and 12 bases lay between the germline ends. The CDR3 is 12 amino acids. The DNA for the CDR3 is TGTGCCAGCTCCAAGACGGGGATTGAAGCTTTCTTT. This encodes CASSKTGIEAFF.

Remarks on this clone: The sample holds other DNA sequences that translate to the same CDR3. The chain couples TRBV24-1 to TRBJ2-6; a weak D match, TRBD2 (6 bases). The CDR3 runs 15 residues. CDR1 is KGHDR, CDR2 SFDVKD, per germline. Trimming took off 5 bases at V and 2 bases at J, with 9 bases between the two ends. The CDR3 coding sequence is TGTGCCACCAGTGTAGGAGGGGCTGGGGCCAACGTCCTGACTTTC. This codes for CATSVGGAGANVLTF.

The rearrangement uses TRBV27 and TRBJ2-2; no definite D call. CDR1 is MNHEY and CDR2 is SMNVEV in the germline V gene (reference sequence). The length of the CDR3 is 15 residues. V shed 3 bases and J shed 0 bases, with 8 bases lying between them. The CDR3 spells CASSFVASNTGELFF. In DNA, the CDR3 is TGTGCCAGCAGTTTCGTGGCTTCGAACACCGGGGAGCTGTTTTTT.

CDR3 loop: CASSPLRDTQYF. CDR3 in DNA: TGTGCCAGCTCACCCTTGCGGGATACGCAGTATTTT. V usage is TRBV18 and J usage is TRBJ2-3; no reliable D call. The CDR3 contains 12 residues. Germline V gives CDR1 KGHSH, CDR2 LQKENI. V lost 3 bases and J lost 6, with 7 bases in between.

This clone has just a few counts. The gene calls are TRBV6-5 and TRBJ2-1; D unresolved. The CDR3 is 16 residues long. Germline V gene lookup returns CDR1 MNHEY and CDR2 SVGAGI. Trimming shortened V by 4 bases and J by 0 bases, and 13 bases separated the two germline ends. CDR3 sequence (DNA): TGTGCCAGCAGTTCTCACGAGCCTAACTCCTACAATGAGCAGTTCTTC. Protein: CASSSHEPNSYNEQFF.

The chain links TRBV9 to TRBJ1-1; perhaps TRBD1 as D (6 bases). V lost 0 bases to trimming and J lost 5 bases, with 11 bases between them. Germline CDR1 and CDR2: SGDLS and YYNGEE. There are 14 residues in the CDR3. The CDR3 bases are TGTGCCAGCAGCGTAGATAACAGGGAAACTGAAGCTTTCTTT. Amino acid sequence: CASSVDNRETEAFF.

The chain is built from TRBV18 and TRBJ1-2, with D possibly being TRBD1 (5 bases). The germline CDR1 and CDR2 sequences are KGHSH and LQKENI. The V end was cut by 5 bases, the J end by 8 bases, with 12 bases between. The CDR3 runs 12 residues. The CDR3 reads CASSTTVRGYTF. As DNA, the CDR3 is TGTGCCAGCTCAACGACAGTGAGGGGCTACACCTTC.

The CDR3 is CASSLGERLGTDTQYF. The DNA for the CDR3 is TGTGCCAGCAGCTTGGGGGAGCGCTTGGGCACAGATACGCAGTATTTT. This rearrangement joins TRBV5-6 to TRBJ2-3; D might be TRBD2 (5 bases). The germline gives CDR1 SGHDT, CDR2 YYEEEE. Trimming took off 0 bases at V and 1 base at J, with 12 bases between the two ends. This CDR3 has 16 residues.

The chain couples TRBV6-6 to TRBJ2-1; 7 bases map to TRBD2. The germline gives CDR1 MNHNY, CDR2 SVGAGI (reference sequence). The CDR3 is made up of 14 amino acids. V dropped 5 bases and J dropped 4; count of bases not matched to a gene: 5. The CDR3 sequence is CASSEAGVYNEQFF. CDR3 nucleotides: TGTGCCAGCAGTGAGGCGGGGGTTTACAATGAGCAGTTCTTC.

The rearrangement uses TRBV7-2 and TRBJ2-7; tentative D call: TRBD2 (6 bases). The V end was cut by 4 bases, the J end by 5 bases, with 12 bases between. Germline-derived CDR1 and CDR2 are SGHTA and FQGNSA. This CDR3 region has 13 residues. The CDR3 spells CASSSTRGNEQYF. The CDR3 region has the DNA TGTGCCAGCAGCTCGACCCGGGGGAACGAGCAGTACTTC.

This chain connects TRBV7-9 to TRBJ2-1; 14 nucleotides align to TRBD2. Unmatched junction bases numbered 9, after V lost 5 bases and J lost 6 bases. This CDR3 comprises 17 residues. Germline V gives CDR1 SEHNR, CDR2 FQNEAQ (reference sequence). The CDR3 spells CASSAPGTSGRSNEQFF. The CDR3 DNA sequence: TGTGCCAGCAGCGCTCCCGGGACTAGCGGGAGAAGCAATGAGCAGTTCTTC.

The chain employs TRBV28 and TRBJ1-2; D remains unclear. Trimming pared 5 bases from V and 2 bases from J, leaving 9 bases between. The CDR3 runs to 13 residues. In germline, CDR1 is MDHEN, CDR2 SYDVKM. This CDR3 is CASSTGSNYGYTF. The CDR3, as DNA: TGTGCCAGCAGTACCGGGTCCAACTATGGCTACACCTTC.

The chain is built from TRBV5-4 and TRBJ2-7; maybe TRBD2 (6 bases). V shed 5 bases and J shed 7 bases, with 22 bases lying between them. CDR1 is SGHNT, CDR2 YYREEE, per germline (reference sequence). The CDR3 contains 15 residues. The CDR3 reads CASRPGGPGRSEQYF. The CDR3 region has the DNA TGTGCCAGCAGACCCGGGGGTCCGGGACGGTCAGAGCAGTACTTC.

The gene calls are TRBV18 and TRBJ1-2; 8 nucleotides match TRBD1. The CDR3 is made up of 16 amino acids. The germline gives CDR1 KGHSH, CDR2 LQKENI. J lost 0 bases, V lost 5 bases, and 8 bases had no gene match. This CDR3 is CASSSRDRIANYGYTF. CDR3 DNA sequence: TGTGCCAGCTCATCCCGGGACAGGATCGCTAACTATGGCTACACCTTC.

The chain employs TRBV29-1 and TRBJ1-2; 10 bases are shared with TRBD1. Per the germline V gene, CDR1 is SQVTM and CDR2 is ANQGSEA. Trimming took 7 bases from V and 7 from J; bases not matched to a gene: 3. This CDR3 has 11 amino acids. The CDR3 sequence is CSGQGAGGYTF. The CDR3 nucleotides are TGCAGCGGACAGGGGGCCGGTGGCTACACCTTC.

The chain combines TRBV28 with TRBJ1-4; 7 bases fit TRBD1. Germline V lookup: CDR1 MDHEN, CDR2 SYDVKM. J was trimmed by 4 bases and V by 5 bases; bases with no gene match: 10. The CDR3 has 16 amino acids. The CDR3 DNA follows: TGTGCCAGCAGTCCCTTCTTGGGACAGATTAATGAAAAACTGTTTTTT. Protein: CASSPFLGQINEKLFF. Filled out from reference TRBV28 and TRBJ1-4, the complete variable domain reads DVKVTQSSRYLVKRTGEKVFLECVQDMDHENMFWYRQDPGLGLRLIYFSYDVKMKEKGDIPEGYSVSREKKERFSLILESASTNQTSMYLCASSPFLGQINEKLFFGSGTQLSVL.

V and J are TRBV5-6 and TRBJ2-1; D is unclear. CDR3 length equals 14 residues. Germline CDR1 is SGHDT and CDR2 is YYEEEE. V was clipped by 0 bases and J by 5 bases, with 9 bases between them. CDR3 sequence reads: CASSLGFADNEQFF. The DNA for the CDR3 is TGTGCCAGCAGCTTGGGGTTTGCGGACAATGAGCAGTTCTTC.

The chain combines TRBV10-3 with TRBJ2-1; D not resolved. The germline V and J ends were trimmed by 8 bases and 2 bases, with 16 bases remaining between them. The CDR3 extends over 15 amino acids. The V gene's germline CDR1 is ENHRY and CDR2 SYGVKD. This CDR3 reads CAIASERTPYNEQFF. The CDR3 bases are TGTGCCATCGCCTCCGAGCGAACCCCCTACAATGAGCAGTTCTTC.

This clone came up once. This rearrangement joins TRBV25-1 to TRBJ1-2, with unresolved D. This CDR3 region has 13 residues. V was shortened by 1 base and J by 3 bases, with 6 bases between the two germline ends. The germline V gene encodes CDR1 MGHDK and CDR2 SYGVNS. DNA of the CDR3: TGTGCCAGCAGTGAATCCGGGGACTATGGCTACACCTTC. It yields the protein CASSESGDYGYTF.

The rearrangement uses TRBV7-6 and TRBJ2-3; TRBD2 aligns across 8 bases. CDR1 and CDR2 from the germline V gene are SGHVS and FNYEAQ. Unmatched junction bases numbered 12, after V lost 1 base and J lost 6 bases. This CDR3 has 17 residues. The CDR3 region is CASSLGVRAGVGDTQYF. The CDR3 DNA reads TGTGCCAGCAGCTTAGGTGTCCGAGCGGGAGTTGGGGATACGCAGTATTTT.

The V gene is TRBV4-1, the J gene TRBJ1-2; no definite D call. The CDR3 has 12 amino acids. The germline V gene encodes CDR1 MGHRA and CDR2 YSYEKL. The V end was cut by 3 bases, the J end by 8 bases, with 10 bases between. DNA for the CDR3: TGCGCCAGCAGCCACCCTACCGGGGGCTACACCTTC. Translation gives CASSHPTGGYTF.

The chain couples TRBV10-3 to TRBJ2-5; 12 bases align to TRBD2. V shed 2 bases, J shed 1 base, and the junction held 5 bases outside the gene matches. The germline CDR1 and CDR2 sequences are ENHRY and SYGVKD. The length of the CDR3 is 17 residues. The CDR3 bases are TGTGCCATCAGTGAGCGGGCTAGCGGGAGGGCCCAAGAGACCCAGTACTTC. Protein product: CAISERASGRAQETQYF.

This chain links TRBV6-5 with TRBJ2-7, with 7 nucleotides matching TRBD1. The CDR3 extends over 15 amino acids. Trimming at V came to 6 bases and at J to 1 base, leaving 9 bases not matched to a gene. Per the germline V gene, CDR1 is MNHEY and CDR2 is SVGAGI. The CDR3 nucleotides read TGTGCCAGCAGAATTCTTCCGGGACAGTCCTACGAGCAGTACTTC. This gives the protein CASRILPGQSYEQYF.

The chain links TRBV7-2 to TRBJ2-3, with a possible D match to TRBD1 (6 bases). Between the trimmed V and J ends, which lost 5 bases and 0 bases, there was a span of 9 bases. Germline CDR1 is SGHTA and CDR2 is FQGNSA. CDR3 length: 14 amino acids. The CDR3 DNA reads as TGTGCCAGCAGCCTGGGGACAAGCACAGATACGCAGTATTTT. The encoded protein is CASSLGTSTDTQYF. Based on the CDR3 plus reference TRBV7-2 and TRBJ2-3, the full variable domain is GAGVSQSPSNKVTEKGKDVELRCDPISGHTALYWYRQSLGQGLEFLIYFQGNSAPDKSGLPSDRFSAERTGGSVSTLTIQRTQQEDSAVYLCASSLGTSTDTQYFGPGTRLTVL.